This record covers a single T cell receptor (beta chain). Its antigen is undetermined. This sample was included in a study of cytomegalovirus exposure and HLA in healthy donors. Study-level points and caveats: Some public TCRs appeared in many individuals, while most sequences were rare. In vitro testing confirmed three CMV-associated chains as specific for CMV antigens.

Unmatched junction bases numbered 10, after V lost 5 bases and J lost 3 bases. The germline CDR1 and CDR2 sequences are SEHNR and FQNEAQ (reference sequence). The CDR3 runs 17 residues. In the PCR, 60 Vbeta and 13 Jbeta primers were used. The method was immunoSEQ multiplex PCR; TCRdb's version includes in-frame clones alone and lacks a portion of them. In total, the table holds roughly 62,000 clones. The TCR comes from a woman aged 18-29 years in good health and CMV-seronegative. Sequenced: PBMCs. V and J are TRBV7-9 and TRBJ1-3, with 10 bases lining up with TRBD1. The CDR3 is CASSPGQGFGFGNTIYF. CDR3 nucleotide sequence: TGTGCCAGCAGCCCGGGACAGGGGTTTGGGTTTGGAAACACCATATATTTT.